This T cell receptor beta chain was recorded in a study of cytomegalovirus exposure and HLA in healthy donors. For this clone: The antigen is unknown.

Study results and caveats: Presence/absence analyses treated sequencing depth as roughly uniform across donors.

The ends were cut back, 0 bases at V and 5 bases at J, with 10 bases in the middle. This CDR3 region has 14 residues. Germline lookup yields CDR1 LGHNA and CDR2 YSLEER. Vbeta (60) and Jbeta (13) primers were used in the PCR. Per the original data handling: In a later analysis, 75 million to 95 million unique TCR beta chains included roughly 11 million shared by two or more donors. The protocol was immunoSEQ multiplex PCR, while the TCRdb copy is restricted to in-frame clones and leaves out a portion. The V and J calls and clone size come from that table; D and trimming were worked out from the DNA. In all, the sample yields tens of thousands of clones.

The TCR was taken from a woman between 35 and 50 years old in good health and CMV-seronegative. This rearrangement joins TRBV4-3 to TRBJ2-5; D gene unclear. Sequencing input: PBMCs. The CDR3, as DNA: TGCGCCAGCAGCCAAGAGCCGGGTGGGGAGACCCAGTACTTC. Translating gives CASSQEPGGETQYF.